Sequencing of this T cell receptor beta chain was carried out in a study of T-cell memory formation after mild COVID-19. TCRdb re-analysed the 5' RACE reads in MiXCR, keeping a single row per CDR3 protein. Here the sample spans under 300,000 distinct CDR3 sequences, approximately 8.4% being singletons. V gave up 4 bases and J gave up 3 bases; unmatched junction bases: 14. This CDR3 contains 17 residues. CDR1 is MNHEY and CDR2 is SMNVEV in the germline V gene (reference sequence). The rearrangement joins TRBV27 to TRBJ1-2; 7 nucleotides agree with TRBD1. Sequenced sample: PBMCs or a T cell subset sorted from them (not recorded which). This clonotype originated in a man younger than 35 who had mild COVID-19 (a few samples of this study predate the infection). Cell type and time point are not known. In DNA, the CDR3 is TGTGCCAGCAGTTCGACAGGGACTGGAGGGTTTCACTATGGCTACACCTTC. It codes for CASSSTGTGGFHYGYTF.